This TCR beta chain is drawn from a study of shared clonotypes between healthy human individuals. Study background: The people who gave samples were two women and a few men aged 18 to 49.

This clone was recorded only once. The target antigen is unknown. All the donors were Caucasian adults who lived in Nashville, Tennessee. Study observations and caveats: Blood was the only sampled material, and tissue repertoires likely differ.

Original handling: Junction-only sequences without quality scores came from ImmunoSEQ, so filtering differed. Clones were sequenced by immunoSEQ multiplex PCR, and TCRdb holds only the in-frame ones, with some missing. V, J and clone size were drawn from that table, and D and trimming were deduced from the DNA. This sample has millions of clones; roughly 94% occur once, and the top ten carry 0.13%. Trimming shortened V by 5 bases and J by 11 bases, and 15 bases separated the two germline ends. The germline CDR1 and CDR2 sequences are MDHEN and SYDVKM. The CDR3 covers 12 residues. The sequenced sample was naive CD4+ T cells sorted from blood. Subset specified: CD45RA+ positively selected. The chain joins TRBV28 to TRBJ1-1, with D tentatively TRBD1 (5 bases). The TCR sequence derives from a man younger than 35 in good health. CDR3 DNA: TGTGCCAGCAGTCCCGGGGCAGGGCGTGCTTTCTTT. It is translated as CASSPGAGRAFF.